These 18 T cell receptor beta chains originate from one sample sequenced in a study of cytomegalovirus exposure and HLA in healthy donors. PCR used 60 Vbeta primers and 13 Jbeta primers. The table came from immunoSEQ multiplex PCR; TCRdb's copy has only in-frame clones and leaves some out. The sample holds more than 100,000 clones, around three quarters seen once. Sequencing was carried out using PBMCs. The receptors come from a human donor in good health.

This chain links TRBV13 with TRBJ2-4, with 11 bases that match TRBD2. The junction had 12 bases not matched to a gene; V was cut back by 2 bases and J by 12 bases. This CDR3 comprises 16 residues. The germline CDR1 and CDR2 sequences are PRHDT and FYEKMQ (reference sequence). The CDR3 coding sequence is TGTGCCAGCAGCTTAATCCTAGCGGGAGGAGGGGACAGTCAGTACTTC. Translated, it gives CASSLILAGGGDSQYF.

This clone was seen once. The chain combines TRBV10-3 with TRBJ2-7, with D possibly TRBD2 on 6 matching bases. The CDR3 has 14 residues. V dropped 3 bases and J dropped 2 bases, with 11 bases sitting between them. Germline assignment: CDR1 ENHRY and CDR2 SYGVKD. CDR3 amino acids: CAISDGGRPYEQYF. The CDR3 DNA is TGTGCCATCAGTGACGGGGGACGGCCCTACGAGCAGTACTTC.

The V gene is TRBV19, the J gene TRBJ2-7; D possibly corresponds to TRBD2 (6 bases). The germline V gene encodes CDR1 LNHDA and CDR2 SQIVND (reference sequence). Trimming took off 6 bases at V and 3 bases at J, with 18 bases between the two ends. CDR3 size: 15 residues. CDR3 nucleotides: TGTGCCAGTAGCCGGAGGGATACAGGCGTCTACGAGCAGTACTTC. Its translation is CASSRRDTGVYEQYF.

This clone was seen only a few times. The J gene is TRBJ1-3, the V gene TRBV6-1, with TRBD1 as a possible D gene (5 bases). With 1 base removed from V and 1 base from J, the gap between germline ends came to 11 bases. Germline V gives CDR1 MNHNS, CDR2 SASEGT. CDR3 length: 16 residues. As DNA, the CDR3 is TGTGCCAGCAGTGAAGTATCCACAGGTTCTGGAAACACCATATATTTT. Its protein is CASSEVSTGSGNTIYF.

This chain joins TRBV19 and TRBJ1-5; 7 nucleotides align to TRBD1. Germline CDR1 LNHDA, CDR2 SQIVND (reference sequence). J gave up 3 bases and V 0 bases, and 14 bases lay outside the gene matches. The CDR3 is 19 residues long. The CDR3 DNA sequence: TGTGCCAGTAGTATAGATAGGGGGTCAGGGGGTGGTTTCAATCAGCCCCAGCATTTT. This sequence encodes CASSIDRGSGGGFNQPQHF.

This clone is labeled as medium-sized. The genes are TRBV4-1 and TRBJ2-3; 8 nucleotides align to TRBD2. Germline trimming cut 0 bases from V and 3 bases from J; bases unmatched to any gene: 14. CDR3 length: 19 amino acids. Germline V gene data show CDR1 as MGHRA and CDR2 as YSYEKL. CDR3 in amino acids: CASSQDREGTSGRTDTQYF. CDR3 in DNA: TGCGCCAGCAGCCAAGATCGCGAGGGAACTAGCGGACGAACAGATACGCAGTATTTT.

This chain uses TRBV7-8 with TRBJ2-2; 7 bases agree with TRBD2. This CDR3 comprises 17 residues. CDR1 and CDR2 from the germline V gene are SGHVS and FQNEAQ. Trimming cost V 0 bases and J 1 base; bases outside gene matches: 5. The CDR3 protein is CASSLAGERENTGELFF. CDR3 nucleotide sequence: TGTGCCAGCAGCTTAGCTGGTGAGCGGGAGAACACCGGGGAGCTGTTTTTT.

The chain employs TRBV19 and TRBJ1-2; 7 bases align to TRBD1. V trimming: 7 bases; J trimming: 3 bases; junction bases outside the gene matches: 2. Germline-derived CDR1 and CDR2 are LNHDA and SQIVND (reference sequence). CDR3 length: 12 amino acids. CDR3 residues: CASTQGDYGYTF. The CDR3 DNA reads as TGTGCCAGTACGCAGGGGGACTATGGCTACACCTTC.

The count of this clone is one. The chain carries TRBV6-1 and TRBJ2-4; tentative D call: TRBD1 (6 bases). The germline V gene encodes CDR1 MNHNS and CDR2 SASEGT. This CDR3 spans 16 amino acids. V was pared by 1 base and J by 10 bases, with 20 bases between. This CDR3 reads CASSEVETGVLSIQYF. CDR3 nucleotide sequence: TGTGCCAGCAGTGAAGTCGAGACAGGCGTCCTTTCTATTCAGTACTTC.

This chain uses TRBV7-9 with TRBJ1-2; D perhaps matches TRBD1 (6 bases). This CDR3 comprises 13 residues. The germline V gene encodes CDR1 SEHNR and CDR2 FQNEAQ (reference sequence). V was pared by 5 bases and J by 5 bases, with 12 bases between. For the CDR3, the DNA is TGTGCCAGCAGCACCGGGACAAAATATGGCTACACCTTC. Protein: CASSTGTKYGYTF.

The rearrangement uses TRBV2 and TRBJ2-7, with 9 nucleotides matching TRBD2. This CDR3 region has 18 residues. Germline V lookup: CDR1 SNHLY, CDR2 FYNNEI. Unmatched junction bases numbered 14, after V lost 4 bases and J lost 1 base. CDR3 in amino acids: CASSVDPAGGLESYEQYF. The CDR3 DNA reads TGTGCCAGCAGTGTAGATCCAGCGGGAGGCCTGGAGTCCTACGAGCAGTACTTC.

The V call is TRBV6-4, the J call TRBJ1-5; D remains unclear. With 7 bases removed from V and 4 bases from J, the gap between germline ends came to 14 bases. CDR1 and CDR2 from the germline V gene are MRHNA and SNTAGT. The CDR3 is 14 residues long. CDR3 sequence (DNA): TGTGCCAGCATCGACGGGGTCCGTAATCAGCCCCAGCATTTT. Translating it yields CASIDGVRNQPQHF.

V gene TRBV10-3 combines with J gene TRBJ2-5; TRBD1 matches at 7 bases. This CDR3 spans 13 amino acids. The junction had 5 bases not matched to a gene; V was cut back by 7 bases and J by 3 bases. Germline V gene sequence: CDR1 ENHRY, CDR2 SYGVKD. The CDR3 nucleotides are TGTGCCATCACGTCGGGACAGAAAGAGACCCAGTACTTC. Amino acid sequence: CAITSGQKETQYF.

This clone turned up a few times. The chain links TRBV14 to TRBJ2-3; tentatively, D is TRBD2 (5 bases). The V and J ends lost 0 bases and 6 bases respectively, with 13 bases between them. There are 15 residues in the CDR3. Per the germline V gene, CDR1 is SGHDN and CDR2 is FVKESK. CDR3 nucleotide sequence: TGTGCCAGCAGCCAAGATCGGCGGGTCGGGGATACGCAGTATTTT. Amino acids: CASSQDRRVGDTQYF.

This sequence joins TRBV7-8 and TRBJ1-1, with D tentatively TRBD1 (5 bases). CDR1 and CDR2 from the germline V gene are SGHVS and FQNEAQ. V was cut by 4 bases and J by 4 bases, with 13 bases left in between. CDR3 size: 14 residues. The CDR3 nucleotides are TGTGCCAGCAGCTACTCAAGGGGCCCCACTGAAGCTTTCTTT. It is translated as CASSYSRGPTEAFF. Full variable domain (remainder filled in from reference TRBV7-8 and TRBJ1-1): GAGVSQSPRYKVAKRGQDVALRCDPISGHVSLFWYQQALGQGPEFLTYFQNEAQLDKSGLPSDRFFAERPEGSVSTLKIQRTQQEDSAVYLCASSYSRGPTEAFFGQGTRLTVV.

The chain recombines TRBV27 with TRBJ1-2, with TRBD1 identical over 7 bases. CDR3 length: 14 residues. Germline-derived CDR1 and CDR2 are MNHEY and SMNVEV (reference sequence). With 3 bases clipped from V and 3 bases from J, the junction kept 4 bases outside the gene matches. The CDR3 is CASSFRGTDYGYTF. As DNA, the CDR3 is TGTGCCAGCAGTTTCAGGGGGACCGACTATGGCTACACCTTC.

The chain employs TRBV28 and TRBJ2-7; 10 bases fit TRBD1. The CDR3 has 15 residues. The J segment lost 3 bases and the V segment lost 6 bases, leaving 8 bases of the junction unmatched. Germline CDR1 MDHEN, CDR2 SYDVKM. CDR3 protein: CASRPDRGRIYEQYF. Written as DNA, the CDR3 is TGTGCCAGCAGGCCCGACAGGGGGCGTATCTACGAGCAGTACTTC.

The rearrangement joins TRBV5-1 to TRBJ2-5, with 12 bases that match TRBD1. CDR1 and CDR2 (germline): SGHRS, YFSETQ. This CDR3 is built from 15 residues. Losses at the gene ends were 4 bases for V and 3 bases for J; bases not matched to a gene: 4. The CDR3 DNA follows: TGCGCCAGCAGCACGGGACAGGGGGCGAAAGAGACCCAGTACTTC. Protein sequence: CASSTGQGAKETQYF.